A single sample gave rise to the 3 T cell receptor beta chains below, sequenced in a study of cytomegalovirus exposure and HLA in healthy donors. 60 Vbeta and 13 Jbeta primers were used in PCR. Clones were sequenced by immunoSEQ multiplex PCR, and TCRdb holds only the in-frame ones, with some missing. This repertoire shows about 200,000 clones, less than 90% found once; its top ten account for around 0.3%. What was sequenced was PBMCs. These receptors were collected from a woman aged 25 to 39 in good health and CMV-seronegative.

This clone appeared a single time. CDR3 amino acids: CASSLSGTGFYEQYF. The CDR3 coding sequence is TGTGCCAGCAGCTTAAGCGGGACAGGTTTTTACGAGCAGTACTTC. The chain has TRBV11-2 and TRBJ2-7; D is possibly TRBD1 (8 bases). The CDR3 consists of 15 residues. V dropped 2 bases and J dropped 4 bases, with 15 bases sitting between them. Germline loops: CDR1 SGHAT, CDR2 FQNNGV.

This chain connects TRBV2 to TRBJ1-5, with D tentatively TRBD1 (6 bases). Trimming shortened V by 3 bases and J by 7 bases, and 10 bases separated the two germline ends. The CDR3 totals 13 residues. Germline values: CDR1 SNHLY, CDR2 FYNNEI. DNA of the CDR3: TGTGCCAGCAGTGACCCCAGGGGCCAGCCCCAGCATTTT. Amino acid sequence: CASSDPRGQPQHF. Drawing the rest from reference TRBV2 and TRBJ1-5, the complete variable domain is EPEVTQTPSHQVTQMGQEVILRCVPISNHLYFYWYRQILGQKVEFLVSFYNNEISEKSEIFDDQFSVERPDGSNFTLKIRSTKLEDSAMYFCASSDPRGQPQHFGDGTRLSIL.

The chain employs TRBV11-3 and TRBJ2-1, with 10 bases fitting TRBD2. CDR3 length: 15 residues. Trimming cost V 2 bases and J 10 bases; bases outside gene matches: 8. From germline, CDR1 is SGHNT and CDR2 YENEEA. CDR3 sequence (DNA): TGTGCCAGCAGCTTAAACAGCGGGAGGGCCGGGGAGCAGTTCTTC. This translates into CASSLNSGRAGEQFF. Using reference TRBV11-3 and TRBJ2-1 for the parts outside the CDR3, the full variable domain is EAGVVQSPRYKIIEKKQPVAFWCNPISGHNTLYWYLQNLGQGPELLIRYENEEAVDDSQLPKDRFSAERLKGVDSTLKIQPAELGDSAVYLCASSLNSGRAGEQFFGPGTRLTVL.